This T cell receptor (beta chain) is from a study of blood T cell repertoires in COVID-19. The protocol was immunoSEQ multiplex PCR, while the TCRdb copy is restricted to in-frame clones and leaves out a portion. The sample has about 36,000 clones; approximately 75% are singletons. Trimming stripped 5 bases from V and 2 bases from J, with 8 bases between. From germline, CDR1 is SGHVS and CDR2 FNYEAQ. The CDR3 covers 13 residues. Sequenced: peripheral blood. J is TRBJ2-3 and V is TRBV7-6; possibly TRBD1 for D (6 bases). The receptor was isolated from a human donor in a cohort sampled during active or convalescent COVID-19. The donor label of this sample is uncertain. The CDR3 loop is CASSRTATDTQYF. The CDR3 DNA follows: TGTGCCAGCAGCAGGACAGCCACAGATACGCAGTATTTT.